These 5 T cell receptor beta chains were sequenced from one sample in a study of cytomegalovirus exposure and HLA in healthy donors. PCR primers comprised 60 Vbeta and 13 Jbeta primers. The protocol was immunoSEQ multiplex PCR, while the TCRdb copy is restricted to in-frame clones and leaves out a portion. This table has under 150,000 clones, approximately 75% appearing once. Source material: PBMCs. The receptors come from a woman aged 35 to 49 in good health and CMV-seropositive.

A few counts support this clone. The identical CDR3 is also encoded by other nucleotide sequences in the sample. V gene TRBV28 combines with J gene TRBJ1-5, with no clear D. V was clipped by 6 bases and J by 6 bases, with 9 bases between them. The germline V gene encodes CDR1 MDHEN and CDR2 SYDVKM. The CDR3 length is 12 residues. The CDR3 nucleotides read TGTGCCAGCAGACCGGGGAGTCAGCCCCAGCATTTT. Protein: CASRPGSQPQHF. Drawing the rest from reference TRBV28 and TRBJ1-5, the complete variable domain is DVKVTQSSRYLVKRTGEKVFLECVQDMDHENMFWYRQDPGLGLRLIYFSYDVKMKEKGDIPEGYSVSREKKERFSLILESASTNQTSMYLCASRPGSQPQHFGDGTRLSIL.

The V call is TRBV6-6, the J call TRBJ1-2; 7 positions agree with TRBD1. Germline CDR1 reads MNHNY; CDR2 reads SVGAGI (reference sequence). Trimming cost V 2 bases and J 6 bases; bases outside gene matches: 6. This CDR3 spans 14 amino acids. The CDR3 spells CASSYETGRNGYTF. CDR3 nucleotide sequence: TGTGCCAGCAGTTACGAGACAGGGAGAAATGGCTACACCTTC.

The V gene is TRBV28, the J gene TRBJ1-5, with 9 bases fitting TRBD1. Germline assignment: CDR1 MDHEN and CDR2 SYDVKM. Unmatched junction bases numbered 1, after V lost 0 bases and J lost 4 bases. This CDR3 has 15 amino acids. CDR3 amino acids: CASSLWGQGNQPQHF. CDR3 nucleotides: TGTGCCAGCAGTTTATGGGGACAGGGTAATCAGCCCCAGCATTTT. Combining the CDR3 with reference TRBV28 and TRBJ1-5 gives the whole variable domain DVKVTQSSRYLVKRTGEKVFLECVQDMDHENMFWYRQDPGLGLRLIYFSYDVKMKEKGDIPEGYSVSREKKERFSLILESASTNQTSMYLCASSLWGQGNQPQHFGDGTRLSIL.

To note about this clone: Germline and junction disagree at one end, which may indicate a read error. The rearrangement joins TRBV6-5 to TRBJ2-3, with 9 bases lining up with TRBD2. The germline V gene encodes CDR1 MNHEY and CDR2 SVGAGI. This CDR3 has 14 residues. The CDR3 protein is CASSPGTSRDTRYF. The CDR3 coding sequence is TGTGCCAGCAGTCCCGGGACTAGCAGAGATACGCGGTATTTT.

The chain combines TRBV9 with TRBJ2-5; TRBD2 matches 7 bases. Germline lookup yields CDR1 SGDLS and CDR2 YYNGEE. V was clipped by 0 bases and J by 5 bases; unmatched bases: 19. The CDR3 is 19 amino acids. This chain's CDR3 is CASSVVGGLGGEGLETQYF. CDR3 coding DNA: TGTGCCAGCAGCGTAGTTGGGGGACTTGGGGGGGAGGGCCTGGAGACCCAGTACTTC.